This T cell receptor (beta chain) is drawn from a study of blood T cell repertoires in COVID-19. Study in general: Acute and convalescent COVID-19 samples came from the United States, Italy and Spain.

Original data processing: The authors estimated nucleated cell counts from reference gene primer amplification. This table comes from immunoSEQ multiplex PCR, and its TCRdb copy is limited to in-frame clones, with some not included. V and J calls and clone size are as listed in that table; D and trimming were resolved from the DNA. The sample includes approximately 350,000 clones, 87% of them seen just once. Participants were aged about 18 to 89 years, lived in 20 to 25 US areas, and enrolled virtually. The length of the CDR3 is 13 residues. V lost 3 bases and J lost 5, with 11 bases in between. From germline, CDR1 is SGDLS and CDR2 YYNGEE.

This clonotype was obtained from a woman aged 30 to 39 who had recovered from COVID-19. The chain is built from TRBV9 and TRBJ1-2, with a weak D call TRBD1 (6 bases). Sequenced sample: PBMCs or T cells enriched from blood (not recorded which). This chain's CDR3 is CASSDTGYYGYTF. The CDR3, as DNA: TGTGCCAGCAGCGATACAGGGTATTATGGCTACACCTTC. The whole variable domain, remainder taken from reference TRBV9 and TRBJ1-2, is DSGVTQTPKHLITATGQRVTLRCSPRSGDLSVYWYQQSLDQGLQFLIQYYNGEERAKGNILERFSAQQFPDLHSELNLSSLELGDSALYFCASSDTGYYGYTFGSGTRLTVV.